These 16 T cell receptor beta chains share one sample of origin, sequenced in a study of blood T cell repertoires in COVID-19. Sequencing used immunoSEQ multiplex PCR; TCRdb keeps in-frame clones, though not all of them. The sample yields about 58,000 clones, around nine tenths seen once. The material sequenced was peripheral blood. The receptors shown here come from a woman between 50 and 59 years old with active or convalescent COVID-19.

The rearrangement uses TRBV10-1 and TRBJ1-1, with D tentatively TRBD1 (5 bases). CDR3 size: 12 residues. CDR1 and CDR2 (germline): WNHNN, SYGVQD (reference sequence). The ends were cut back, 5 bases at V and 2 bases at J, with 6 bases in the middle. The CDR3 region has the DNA TGCGCCAGCAGTACAGGTAACACTGAAGCTTTCTTT. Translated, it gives CASSTGNTEAFF.

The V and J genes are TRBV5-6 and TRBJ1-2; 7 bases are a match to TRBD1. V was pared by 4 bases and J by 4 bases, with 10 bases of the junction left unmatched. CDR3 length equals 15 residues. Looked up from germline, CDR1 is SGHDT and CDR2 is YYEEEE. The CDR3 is CASSPRTGFVYGYTF. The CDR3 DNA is TGTGCCAGCAGCCCTCGGACAGGCTTTGTCTATGGCTACACCTTC.

The CDR3 is CASSIDAVKISNTEAFF. The CDR3 DNA reads as TGTGCCAGTAGTATAGATGCGGTGAAGATCTCGAACACTGAAGCTTTCTTT. The rearrangement links TRBV19 to TRBJ1-1, with D hard to call. Looked up from germline, CDR1 is LNHDA and CDR2 is SQIVND (reference sequence). The CDR3 covers 17 residues. Trimming took 0 bases from V and 1 from J, leaving 15 bases between them.

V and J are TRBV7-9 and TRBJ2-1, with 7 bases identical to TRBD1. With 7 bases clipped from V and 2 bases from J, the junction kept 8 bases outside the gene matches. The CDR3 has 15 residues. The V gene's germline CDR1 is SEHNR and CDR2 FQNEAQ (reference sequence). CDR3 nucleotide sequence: TGTGCCAGCACCTTCCGAGGGGGCGCCTACAATGAGCAGTTCTTC. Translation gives CASTFRGGAYNEQFF.

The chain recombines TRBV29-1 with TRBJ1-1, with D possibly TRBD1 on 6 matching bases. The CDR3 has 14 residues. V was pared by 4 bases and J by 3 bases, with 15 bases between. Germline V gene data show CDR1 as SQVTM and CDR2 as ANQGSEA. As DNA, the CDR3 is TGCAGCGTTGGGGAGGGGGGTACGGACACTGAAGCTTTCTTT. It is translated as CSVGEGGTDTEAFF.

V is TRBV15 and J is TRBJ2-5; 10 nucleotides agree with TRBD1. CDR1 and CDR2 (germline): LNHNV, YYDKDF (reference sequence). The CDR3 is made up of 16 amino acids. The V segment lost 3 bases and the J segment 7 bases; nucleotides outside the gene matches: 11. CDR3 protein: CATSRRRGQGTATQYF. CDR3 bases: TGTGCCACCAGCAGGCGAAGGGGACAGGGGACCGCGACCCAGTACTTC.

Here the CDR3 DNA reads TGTGCCAGTAGTATAGGGACAGGGGGCTACAATGAGCAGTTCTTC. This codes for CASSIGTGGYNEQFF. The J gene is TRBJ2-1, the V gene TRBV19, with 10 bases matching TRBD1. V shed 1 base and J 3 bases; nucleotides not matched to a gene: 0. The CDR3 length is 15 residues. Germline assignment: CDR1 LNHDA and CDR2 SQIVND (reference sequence).

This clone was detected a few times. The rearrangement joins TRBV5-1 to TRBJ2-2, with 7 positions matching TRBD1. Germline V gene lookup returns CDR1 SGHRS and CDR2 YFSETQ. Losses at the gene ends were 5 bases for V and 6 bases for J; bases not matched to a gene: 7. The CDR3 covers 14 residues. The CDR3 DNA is TGCGCCAGCAGACAGGGGATGGGTCCCGGGGAGCTGTTTTTT. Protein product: CASRQGMGPGELFF.

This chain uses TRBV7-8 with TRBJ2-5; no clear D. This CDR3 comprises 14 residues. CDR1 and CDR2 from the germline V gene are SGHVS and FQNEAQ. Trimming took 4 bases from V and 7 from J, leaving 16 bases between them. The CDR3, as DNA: TGTGCCAGCAGCTCATACAATGGTGAGGTGACCCAGTACTTC. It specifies CASSSYNGEVTQYF. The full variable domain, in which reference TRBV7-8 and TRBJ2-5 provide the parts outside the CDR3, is GAGVSQSPRYKVAKRGQDVALRCDPISGHVSLFWYQQALGQGPEFLTYFQNEAQLDKSGLPSDRFFAERPEGSVSTLKIQRTQQEDSAVYLCASSSYNGEVTQYFGPGTRLLVL.

The CDR3 here is CATSDSQGRGYTF. For the CDR3, the DNA is TGTGCCACCAGTGATTCACAGGGAAGAGGCTACACCTTC. The chain employs TRBV24-1 and TRBJ1-2, with TRBD1 as a possible D gene (6 bases). The CDR3 length is 13 residues. Looked up from germline, CDR1 is KGHDR and CDR2 is SFDVKD. V shed 2 bases and J shed 8 bases, with 11 bases lying between them.

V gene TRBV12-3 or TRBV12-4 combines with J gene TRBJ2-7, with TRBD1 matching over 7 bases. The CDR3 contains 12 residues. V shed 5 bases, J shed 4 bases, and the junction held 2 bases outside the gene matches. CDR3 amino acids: CASSPQGYEQYF. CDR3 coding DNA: TGTGCCAGCAGTCCACAGGGGTACGAGCAGTACTTC.

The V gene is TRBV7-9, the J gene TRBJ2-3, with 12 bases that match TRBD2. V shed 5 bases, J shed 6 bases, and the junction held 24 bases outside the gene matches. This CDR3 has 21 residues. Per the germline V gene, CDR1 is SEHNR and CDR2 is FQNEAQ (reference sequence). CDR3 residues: CASSRRDIRLAGARRLDTQYF. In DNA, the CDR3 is TGTGCCAGCAGCAGACGGGATATAAGACTAGCGGGAGCGAGGAGGCTCGATACGCAGTATTTT.

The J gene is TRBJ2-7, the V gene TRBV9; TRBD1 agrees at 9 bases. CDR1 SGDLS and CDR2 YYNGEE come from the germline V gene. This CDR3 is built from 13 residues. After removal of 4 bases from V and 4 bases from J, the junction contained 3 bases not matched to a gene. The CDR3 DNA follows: TGTGCCAGCAGCCCCGGGACAGGGTACGAGCAGTACTTC. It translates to CASSPGTGYEQYF.

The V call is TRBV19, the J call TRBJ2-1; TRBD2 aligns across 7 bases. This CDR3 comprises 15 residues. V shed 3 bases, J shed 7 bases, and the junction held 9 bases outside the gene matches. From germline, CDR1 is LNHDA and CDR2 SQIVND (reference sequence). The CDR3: CASSMIAGVGNEQFF. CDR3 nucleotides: TGTGCCAGTAGTATGATTGCGGGAGTAGGAAATGAGCAGTTCTTC. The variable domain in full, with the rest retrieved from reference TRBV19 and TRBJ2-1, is DGGITQSPKYLFRKEGQNVTLSCEQNLNHDAMYWYRQDPGQGLRLIYYSQIVNDFQKGDIAEGYSVSREKKESFPLTVTSAQKNPTAFYLCASSMIAGVGNEQFFGPGTRLTVL.

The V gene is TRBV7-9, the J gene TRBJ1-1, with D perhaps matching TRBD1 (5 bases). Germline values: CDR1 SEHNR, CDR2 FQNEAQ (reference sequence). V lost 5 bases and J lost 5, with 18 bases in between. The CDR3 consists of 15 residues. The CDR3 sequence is CASSPAGGVRTEAFF. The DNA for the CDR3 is TGTGCCAGCAGCCCTGCGGGAGGGGTACGGACTGAAGCTTTCTTT. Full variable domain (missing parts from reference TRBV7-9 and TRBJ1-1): DTGVSQNPRHKITKRGQNVTFRCDPISEHNRLYWYRQTLGQGPEFLTYFQNEAQLEKSRLLSDRFSAERPKGSFSTLEIQRTEQGDSAMYLCASSPAGGVRTEAFFGQGTRLTVV.

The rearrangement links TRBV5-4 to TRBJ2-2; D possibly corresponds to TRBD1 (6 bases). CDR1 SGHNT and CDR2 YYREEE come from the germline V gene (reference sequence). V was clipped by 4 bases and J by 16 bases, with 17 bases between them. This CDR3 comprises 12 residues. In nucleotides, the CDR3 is TGTGCCAGCAGCGCACAGGGCTCTGAGGGGTTTTTT. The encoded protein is CASSAQGSEGFF.